The present entry profiles one T cell receptor (beta chain) with its context. Other DNA sequences in the same sample also yield this CDR3. Treatment given: oral pan-JAK inhibitor, 5-10 mg twice daily. Investigators sorted PBMCs to obtain both CD4+ and CD8+ T cells. The data originate from a study of CD8+ T cells in alopecia areata. Isolated RNA was reverse transcribed into cDNA used as the sequencing template. TCRdb keeps only in-frame clones here, not all; method: immunoSEQ multiplex PCR. Of about 220,000 clones in the sample, about 50% were seen once. This receptor was identified in a human donor with alopecia areata. Sequenced material: CD4+ T cells sorted from blood, taken at week 4, from a patient treated with tofacitinib.

Here the CDR3 reads CASSLGTNTGELFF. DNA for the CDR3: TGTGCCAGCAGCTTAGGGACGAACACCGGGGAGCTGTTTTTT. The V and J genes are TRBV7-2 and TRBJ2-2; D gene unclear. V lost 1 base to trimming and J lost 0 bases, with 3 bases between them. Germline values: CDR1 SGHTA, CDR2 FQGNSA. The CDR3 contains 14 residues.